This paragraph covers one T cell receptor (beta chain) sequence. V lost 7 bases to trimming and J lost 4 bases; unmatched junction nucleotides: 11. The CDR3 spans 17 residues. Germline V lookup: CDR1 LNHDA, CDR2 SQIVND (reference sequence). This sample stems from a study of blood T cell repertoires in COVID-19. Study details: Spain, Italy and the United States supplied samples that represented acute and convalescent COVID-19. Sources were T cells, B-cell-depleted T cells, or PBMCs; the material itself was cDNA or gDNA.

Authors' processing steps: From reference gene primer amplification, estimates of nucleated cell counts were derived. The repertoire was sequenced with immunoSEQ multiplex PCR; TCRdb's copy has only in-frame clones and lacks some. V, J and clone size reflect that table, while D and trimming were determined from the DNA. The sample yields under 200,000 clones, less than 90% seen once. What was sequenced was peripheral blood. This TCR came from a man in his 70s with active or convalescent COVID-19. V and J are TRBV19 and TRBJ2-2, with 11 bases identical to TRBD1. The CDR3 DNA reads as TGTGCCAGTAAGATGGACAGGGGGCGACCTAGCACCGGGGAGCTGTTTTTT. Protein sequence: CASKMDRGRPSTGELFF.